These 29 T cell receptor beta chains came from one sample sequenced in a study of T cells in Graves' hyperthyroidism and ophthalmopathy. RNA transcripts provided the source from which TCR beta CDR3 regions were amplified. First-round RT-PCR with HTBI primers amplified the TCR CDR3 region. A single record per CDR3 protein comes from TCRdb applying MiXCR to the multiplex PCR reads. Among some 300,000 distinct CDR3 sequences listed, roughly 19% were seen once. The sequencing input was blood. The receptors come from a man aged 45-65 years with Graves' ophthalmopathy.

Many counts were recorded for this clonotype. This sequence joins TRBV9 and TRBJ2-3, with D maybe TRBD2 (5 bases). The CDR3 is 16 residues long. CDR1 is SGDLS and CDR2 is YYNGEE in the germline V gene. V was cut by 0 bases and J by 0 bases, with 11 bases left in between. CDR3: CASSVGSGVSTDTQYF. The CDR3 nucleotides read TGTGCCAGCAGCGTAGGAAGCGGAGTTAGCACAGATACGCAGTATTTT.

This clonotype was observed a few times. The rearrangement links TRBV28 to TRBJ1-6, with 9 positions matching TRBD1. CDR1 is MDHEN and CDR2 is SYDVKM in the germline V gene. The CDR3 contains 14 residues. Unmatched junction bases numbered 8, after V lost 3 bases and J lost 14 bases. CDR3 protein: CASSLTGGGRTLHF. Written as DNA, the CDR3 is TGTGCCAGCAGTTTGACAGGGGGGGGTAGGACCCTCCACTTT.

The chain has TRBV30 and TRBJ2-7; D is undetermined. This CDR3 is 11 amino acids long. The germline V and J ends were trimmed by 4 bases and 7 bases, with 11 bases remaining between them. Germline loops: CDR1 GTSNPN, CDR2 SVGIG (reference sequence). CDR3 region: CAWTRSREQYF. The DNA for the CDR3 is TGTGCCTGGACCAGGTCCCGGGAGCAGTACTTC.

The J gene is TRBJ1-1, the V gene TRBV30; 10 bases map to TRBD1. Germline V CDR1 and CDR2: GTSNPN, SVGIG (reference sequence). The CDR3 is 12 amino acids. V shed 7 bases and J 12 bases; nucleotides not matched to a gene: 11. The CDR3: CASDRGGFVSFF. In nucleotides, the CDR3 is TGTGCCTCGGACAGGGGGGGGTTCGTTTCTTTCTTT. Together with reference TRBV30 and TRBJ1-1, the CDR3 gives the full variable domain: SQTIHQWPATLVQPVGSPLSLECTVEGTSNPNLYWYRQAAGRGLQLLFYSVGIGQISSEVPQNLSASRPQDRQFILSSKKLLLSDSGFYLCASDRGGFVSFFGQGTRLTVV.

There are many counts of this clonotype. V and J are TRBV11-2 and TRBJ2-1; no reliable D call. V was trimmed by 5 bases and J by 5 bases, leaving 7 bases between them. CDR3 size: 12 residues. The germline CDR1 and CDR2 sequences are SGHAT and FQNNGV. CDR3 loop: CASSPTNNEQFF. The CDR3 region has the DNA TGTGCCAGCAGCCCAACTAACAATGAGCAGTTCTTC.

J is TRBJ1-2 and V is TRBV6-1, with D perhaps matching TRBD1 (5 bases). The length of the CDR3 is 14 residues. Trimming shortened V by 7 bases and J by 4 bases, and 16 bases separated the two germline ends. Germline V gives CDR1 MNHNS, CDR2 SASEGT. CDR3 nucleotides: TGTGCCAGCACTCGGGACTCTTCGACCTATGGCTACACCTTC. Translation gives CASTRDSSTYGYTF.

The genes are TRBV5-8 and TRBJ2-3, with TRBD1 matching over 8 bases. CDR1 and CDR2 from the germline V gene are SGHTS and YDEGEE. The V gene end was trimmed by 0 bases and the J gene end by 4 bases; junction bases not matched to a gene: 13. CDR3 length equals 18 residues. The CDR3 coding sequence is TGTGCCAGCAGCTTGGGACAGGGGCGAGGGACGAGTGCAGATACGCAGTATTTT. Translation gives CASSLGQGRGTSADTQYF.

The chain combines TRBV28 with TRBJ1-4; no firm D call. This CDR3 is 11 amino acids long. Trimming took off 2 bases at V and 10 bases at J, with 5 bases between the two ends. From germline, CDR1 is MDHEN and CDR2 SYDVKM. The CDR3 bases are TGTGCCAGCAGTTTAGAGGGAAAACTGTTTTTT. As protein: CASSLEGKLFF.

This rearrangement joins TRBV9 to TRBJ1-4; 8 bases match TRBD1. This CDR3 is 16 amino acids long. After removal of 0 bases from V and 5 bases from J, the junction contained 6 bases not matched to a gene. Per germline, CDR1 SGDLS and CDR2 YYNGEE. The CDR3 is CASSVGAGGENEKLFF. The CDR3 nucleotides are TGTGCCAGCAGCGTAGGGGCAGGGGGCGAGAATGAAAAACTGTTTTTT.

About this clonotype itself: It may be a read error: a sequence one base away is much more abundant. The rearrangement uses TRBV28 and TRBJ2-5; D tentatively reads TRBD1 or TRBD2 (5 bases each). Looked up from germline, CDR1 is MDHEN and CDR2 is SYDVKM. The CDR3 is 14 amino acids. V was pared by 2 bases and J by 3 bases, with 10 bases between. In nucleotides, the CDR3 is TGTGCCAGCAGTTTAGTAGGGACCGAAGAGACCCAGTACTTC. This codes for CASSLVGTEETQYF.

The chain links TRBV6-1 to TRBJ2-5; perhaps TRBD1 as D (6 bases). The germline gives CDR1 MNHNS, CDR2 SASEGT. The CDR3 length is 13 residues. The V end lost 6 bases, the J end lost 3 bases, and 11 bases lay between the germline ends. CDR3 in DNA: TGTGCCAGCAGCACACAGGGAGAAGAGACCCAGTACTTC. Residues: CASSTQGEETQYF.

V usage is TRBV6-1 and J usage is TRBJ2-7; D remains ambiguous. From germline, CDR1 is MNHNS and CDR2 SASEGT. V shed 7 bases and J shed 0 bases, with 10 bases lying between them. This CDR3 has 13 residues. Here the CDR3 DNA reads TGTGCCAGCATGCTTCCTAGCTCCTACGAGCAGTACTTC. Translated, it gives CASMLPSSYEQYF.

This clonotype showed up just a few times. This chain joins TRBV4-2 and TRBJ2-7; D is unclear. The CDR3 is 15 residues long. In germline, CDR1 is LGHNA, CDR2 YNFKEQ. V lost 0 bases and J 7 bases, leaving 16 bases between the germline ends. The CDR3 sequence: CASSQDVGRIGEQYF. CDR3 bases: TGTGCCAGCAGCCAAGATGTTGGACGGATTGGAGAGCAGTACTTC.

This clonotype appeared many times. The rearrangement links TRBV5-1 to TRBJ2-7, with D perhaps TRBD2 (5 bases). V was shortened by 2 bases and J by 4 bases, with 13 bases between the two germline ends. Germline loops: CDR1 SGHRS, CDR2 YFSETQ. CDR3 length: 14 amino acids. The chain's CDR3 is CASSLGGRMYEQYF. The CDR3 DNA reads TGCGCCAGCAGCTTAGGTGGGAGAATGTACGAGCAGTACTTC.

This clonotype was seen repeatedly, ten times or more. The chain uses TRBV28 and TRBJ2-1; 10 bases map to TRBD2. The CDR3 spans 16 residues. CDR1 and CDR2 (germline): MDHEN, SYDVKM. After removal of 4 bases from V and 6 bases from J, the junction contained 9 bases not matched to a gene. For the CDR3, the DNA is TGTGCCAGCAGTTCCCCAGCGGGAGGGCGGGGCAATGAGCAGTTCTTC. Translated: CASSSPAGGRGNEQFF.

This clonotype was seen at least ten times. The rearrangement joins TRBV2 to TRBJ2-1, with 7 bases lining up with TRBD2. Germline trimming cut 8 bases from V and 2 bases from J; bases unmatched to any gene: 9. Germline V gene data show CDR1 as SNHLY and CDR2 as FYNNEI. CDR3 length: 15 amino acids. CDR3 nucleotides: TGTGCCAGCTGGGATTTGACTAGCACCTACAATGAGCAGTTCTTC. Translation: CASWDLTSTYNEQFF.

This clonotype was seen ten or more times. The V call is TRBV20-1, the J call TRBJ2-7, with 9 bases matching TRBD2. Trimming removed 5 bases from V and 4 bases from J; junction bases left unmatched: 12. Per germline, CDR1 DFQATT and CDR2 SNEGSKA (reference sequence). The CDR3 totals 15 residues. CDR3 protein: CSARNSGTSSYEQYF. CDR3 in DNA: TGCAGTGCTCGGAACTCCGGGACTAGCTCTTACGAGCAGTACTTC.

This clonotype was found many times. The rearrangement uses TRBV7-6 and TRBJ1-5; 8 bases line up with TRBD1. Germline V CDR1 and CDR2: SGHVS, FNYEAQ. The CDR3 has 16 residues. J was trimmed by 2 bases and V by 5 bases; bases with no gene match: 8. This CDR3 reads CASSARTGSGNQPQHF. The CDR3 DNA follows: TGTGCCAGCAGCGCCCGGACAGGGAGCGGCAATCAGCCCCAGCATTTT.

This clonotype was counted many times. The DNA for the CDR3 is TGTGCCAGCAGCCAAGGGAACAGGTTCTCCTACGAGCAGTACTTC. As protein: CASSQGNRFSYEQYF. The chain combines TRBV3-1 with TRBJ2-7, with D possibly being TRBD1 (5 bases). CDR3 length: 15 residues. The V gene's germline CDR1 is LGHDT and CDR2 YNNKEL (reference sequence). V was shortened by 1 base and J by 0 bases, with 10 bases between the two germline ends.

A few counts support this clonotype. The chain has TRBV28 and TRBJ1-5; D remains unclear. The CDR3 is 15 residues long. Germline loops: CDR1 MDHEN, CDR2 SYDVKM. V dropped 6 bases and J dropped 1 base, with 13 bases sitting between them. CDR3 protein: CASRSVPASNQPQHF. DNA of the CDR3: TGTGCCAGCAGGTCCGTCCCGGCCAGCAATCAGCCCCAGCATTTT.

This chain connects TRBV5-5 to TRBJ2-5; D perhaps matches TRBD1 (6 bases). Trimming pared 0 bases from V and 0 bases from J, leaving 9 bases between. Germline-derived CDR1 and CDR2 are SGHKS and YYEKEE (reference sequence). The CDR3 contains 15 residues. CDR3 DNA: TGTGCCAGCAGCTTGGTTTCAGGGGACCAAGAGACCCAGTACTTC. Translating gives CASSLVSGDQETQYF.

In its sample, this clonotype was seen a few times. The chain employs TRBV12-3 or TRBV12-4 and TRBJ2-1; TRBD2 agrees at 13 bases. The CDR3 is made up of 14 amino acids. V dropped 6 bases and J dropped 6; count of bases not matched to a gene: 2. The CDR3 is CASRGTSGINEQFF. In DNA, the CDR3 is TGTGCCAGCAGGGGGACTAGCGGGATCAATGAGCAGTTCTTC.

There are many counts of this clonotype. The rearrangement joins TRBV30 to TRBJ2-3; maybe TRBD1 (6 bases). The CDR3 length is 13 residues. Germline CDR1 GTSNPN, CDR2 SVGIG (reference sequence). The V and J ends lost 4 bases and 4 bases respectively, with 12 bases between them. The CDR3 DNA is TGTGCCTGGACGAGTGGGGGCGCAGATACGCAGTATTTT. Its protein product is CAWTSGGADTQYF. The full variable domain, rest sourced from reference TRBV30 and TRBJ2-3, is SQTIHQWPATLVQPVGSPLSLECTVEGTSNPNLYWYRQAAGRGLQLLFYSVGIGQISSEVPQNLSASRPQDRQFILSSKKLLLSDSGFYLCAWTSGGADTQYFGPGTRLTVL.

This clonotype was detected only a few times. V and J are TRBV10-1 and TRBJ2-7; possibly TRBD2 for D (7 bases). The germline CDR1 and CDR2 sequences are WNHNN and SYGVQD (reference sequence). The CDR3 spans 15 residues. Deletions cut 2 bases from V and 7 bases from J, with 18 bases between. DNA for the CDR3: TGCGCCAGCAGTGAGGGAGGGGGGGAGTTCGGGGAGCAGTACTTC. Its translation is CASSEGGGEFGEQYF.

As DNA, the CDR3 is TGTGCCAGCAGTGGGGGGGTCAAGAACACTGAAGCTTTCTTT. Protein product: CASSGGVKNTEAFF. V gene TRBV28 combines with J gene TRBJ1-1; D is possibly TRBD1 (5 bases). The germline V and J ends were trimmed by 5 bases and 1 base, with 11 bases remaining between them. The CDR3 loop spans 14 amino acids. CDR1 is MDHEN, CDR2 SYDVKM, per germline.

This clonotype was seen a few times. The chain uses TRBV13 and TRBJ2-2; 9 bases align to TRBD2. With 5 bases clipped from V and 5 bases from J, the junction kept 9 bases outside the gene matches. In germline, CDR1 is PRHDT, CDR2 FYEKMQ (reference sequence). The CDR3 extends over 16 amino acids. CDR3 nucleotide sequence: TGTGCCAGCAGCCGTCGGGGCAGCGGGAGGACCGGGGAGCTGTTTTTT. It codes for CASSRRGSGRTGELFF.

V and J are TRBV12-3 or TRBV12-4 and TRBJ2-3; D assignment may be TRBD1 or TRBD2 (6 bases each). The length of the CDR3 is 17 residues. The V gene lost 5 bases and the J gene lost 0 bases, with 18 bases spanning the gap. The CDR3 is CASSPNLGGPSTDTQYF. The CDR3 coding sequence is TGTGCCAGCAGTCCAAACTTAGGGGGGCCCAGCACAGATACGCAGTATTTT.

This clonotype showed up just a few times. This chain uses TRBV6-1 with TRBJ2-7, with a weak D call TRBD2 (7 bases). V was pared by 6 bases and J by 5 bases, with 14 bases between. The CDR3 contains 13 residues. CDR1 and CDR2 from the germline V gene are MNHNS and SASEGT. The CDR3 loop reads CASSPGGRDEQYF. The CDR3 region has the DNA TGTGCCAGCAGCCCCGGGGGGCGGGACGAGCAGTACTTC.

This CDR3 is CASSPRFGSGKDTQYF. CDR3 sequence (DNA): TGTGCCAGCAGCCCCCGCTTTGGTAGCGGGAAGGATACGCAGTATTTT. The chain combines TRBV7-8 with TRBJ2-3; 8 positions agree with TRBD2. The CDR3 runs 16 residues. Germline CDR1 reads SGHVS; CDR2 reads FQNEAQ. The ends lost 5 bases at V and 6 bases at J; junction bases unmatched: 13.